This passage covers 20 T cell receptor beta chains from one sample sequenced in a study of early T cells in non-severe SARS-CoV-2 infection. TCRdb fed the 5' RACE reads into MiXCR, producing one record per CDR3 protein. The sample holds about 110,000 distinct CDR3 sequences, approximately 10% seen once. Sample: whole blood. Source of these receptors: an adult who was a healthcare worker with PCR-confirmed SARS-CoV-2 infection or an uninfected control (not recorded which).

This clonotype was recorded at least ten times. This chain connects TRBV5-1 to TRBJ2-3; D may correspond to TRBD1 or TRBD2 (6 bases each). CDR1 is SGHRS and CDR2 is YFSETQ in the germline V gene. The V end was cut by 4 bases, the J end by 5 bases, with 14 bases between. The CDR3 is 14 amino acids. CDR3 in amino acids: CASSAVGGGDTQYF. The CDR3 DNA sequence: TGCGCCAGCAGCGCCGTGGGGGGCGGAGATACGCAGTATTTT. The full variable domain, completed using reference TRBV5-1 and TRBJ2-3, is KAGVTQTPRYLIKTRGQQVTLSCSPISGHRSVSWYQQTPGQGLQFLFEYFSETQRNKGNFPGRFSGRQFSNSRSEMNVSTLELGDSALYLCASSAVGGGDTQYFGPGTRLTVL.

This clonotype was recorded many times. This rearrangement joins TRBV13 to TRBJ2-1; TRBD2 aligns across 8 bases. The CDR3 has 19 amino acids. The germline gives CDR1 PRHDT, CDR2 FYEKMQ (reference sequence). Unmatched junction bases numbered 19, after V lost 4 bases and J lost 5 bases. The CDR3 region has the DNA TGTGCCAGCAGCTCCTACGCCGGGACTAGTGGGGAGGGGCACAATGAGCAGTTCTTC. It yields the protein CASSSYAGTSGEGHNEQFF.

This clonotype came up a few times. The chain employs TRBV6-2 or TRBV6-3 and TRBJ2-1; D gene ambiguous. The CDR3 runs 16 residues. CDR1 is MNHEY, CDR2 SVGEGT, per germline. Deletions cut 0 bases from V and 4 bases from J, with 13 bases between. CDR3 amino acids: CASSYSTGGAYNEQFF. The CDR3, as DNA: TGTGCCAGCAGTTACTCCACTGGCGGAGCTTACAATGAGCAGTTCTTC.

Many counts were recorded for this clonotype. The V call is TRBV3-1, the J call TRBJ2-3; D is unclear. CDR1 is LGHDT and CDR2 is YNNKEL in the germline V gene (reference sequence). Trimming took 4 bases from V and 2 from J, leaving 4 bases between them. The CDR3 loop spans 12 amino acids. CDR3 DNA sequence: TGTGCCAGCAGCCGGCACACAGATACGCAGTATTTT. It codes for CASSRHTDTQYF.

The V call is TRBV28, the J call TRBJ2-7; D remains ambiguous. Germline CDR1 reads MDHEN; CDR2 reads SYDVKM. With 6 bases removed from V and 7 bases from J, the gap between germline ends came to 10 bases. This CDR3 is 11 amino acids long. This CDR3 is CASSGSREQYF. The CDR3 coding sequence is TGTGCCAGCAGCGGGTCTAGAGAGCAGTACTTC. Full variable domain (rest looked up from reference TRBV28 and TRBJ2-7): DVKVTQSSRYLVKRTGEKVFLECVQDMDHENMFWYRQDPGLGLRLIYFSYDVKMKEKGDIPEGYSVSREKKERFSLILESASTNQTSMYLCASSGSREQYFGPGTRLTVT.

This clonotype has more than one count but fewer than ten. The rearrangement joins TRBV7-6 to TRBJ2-1; D gene ambiguous. CDR3 length: 15 amino acids. V lost 4 bases, J lost 0 bases, and 10 bases lay in between. Germline CDR1 SGHVS, CDR2 FNYEAQ. The CDR3 nucleotides read TGTGCCAGCAGCTGGGAACAGCGCTCCTACAATGAGCAGTTCTTC. Translated: CASSWEQRSYNEQFF.

CDR3 residues: CSASGRPSYNEQFF. CDR3 DNA: TGCAGTGCTAGCGGGAGGCCCTCCTACAATGAGCAGTTCTTC. The V and J genes are TRBV20-1 and TRBJ2-1, with TRBD2 identical over 7 bases. The CDR3 extends over 14 amino acids. The germline CDR1 and CDR2 sequences are DFQATT and SNEGSKA (reference sequence). V lost 3 bases, J lost 0 bases, and 2 bases stayed unmatched.

This clonotype was detected only a few times. DNA for the CDR3: TGTGCCAGCAGTTACTCTGTCGAACAAGAGACCCAGTACTTC. It yields the protein CASSYSVEQETQYF. The rearrangement uses TRBV6-2 or TRBV6-3 and TRBJ2-5; no clear D gene. This CDR3 has 14 residues. The ends were cut back, 0 bases at V and 2 bases at J, with 7 bases in the middle. The germline CDR1 and CDR2 sequences are MNHEY and SVGEGT.

This clonotype has at least ten counts. The chain links TRBV27 to TRBJ2-7; D might be TRBD2 (5 bases). Germline assignment: CDR1 MNHEY and CDR2 SMNVEV (reference sequence). The germline V and J ends were trimmed by 3 bases and 2 bases, with 17 bases remaining between them. The CDR3 runs to 16 residues. The CDR3 DNA sequence: TGTGCCAGCAGTTTGGACTCCGGAGGCCTGGCCTACGAGCAGTACTTC. Translating gives CASSLDSGGLAYEQYF.

This clonotype has ten or more counts. This chain uses TRBV7-9 with TRBJ1-2, with a weak D call TRBD1 (6 bases). V was clipped by 5 bases and J by 8 bases, with 18 bases between them. Germline values: CDR1 SEHNR, CDR2 FQNEAQ (reference sequence). The CDR3 is 14 amino acids. The CDR3 coding sequence is TGTGCCAGCAGCCTCCCGACAGGAGCTACAGGCTACACCTTC. Its translation is CASSLPTGATGYTF.

This chain uses TRBV20-1 with TRBJ2-3, with 8 nucleotides matching TRBD2. Germline V CDR1 and CDR2: DFQATT, SNEGSKA (reference sequence). The V segment lost 3 bases and the J segment 3 bases; nucleotides outside the gene matches: 5. This CDR3 spans 14 amino acids. CDR3 coding DNA: TGCAGTGCTAGGGGACTAGGTTATACAGATACGCAGTATTTT. Protein sequence: CSARGLGYTDTQYF.

In this sample, this clonotype turned up many times. The V gene is TRBV27, the J gene TRBJ2-2; D is unresolved. V lost 4 bases and J 6 bases, leaving 12 bases between the germline ends. CDR1 is MNHEY, CDR2 SMNVEV, per germline (reference sequence). The CDR3 runs to 14 residues. The CDR3 bases are TGTGCCAGCAGTTCCCATAGATATTCCGGGGAGCTGTTTTTT. Translated: CASSSHRYSGELFF.

This clonotype appeared a few times. The rearrangement joins TRBV10-3 to TRBJ2-3, with D unclear. CDR1 ENHRY and CDR2 SYGVKD come from the germline V gene. Trimming removed 2 bases at V and 2 bases at J, with 8 bases between. The CDR3 runs to 14 residues. Here the CDR3 DNA reads TGTGCCATCAGTGAGGTCACTTACACAGATACGCAGTATTTT. Translation: CAISEVTYTDTQYF.

V gene TRBV20-1 combines with J gene TRBJ2-5; TRBD1 matches at 7 bases. Germline loops: CDR1 DFQATT, CDR2 SNEGSKA (reference sequence). The CDR3 has 14 amino acids. The V and J ends lost 4 bases and 4 bases, in that order; junction bases with no gene match: 9. In nucleotides, the CDR3 is TGCAGTGCTAACGGACAGGATAAGGGAGAGACCCAGTACTTC. Amino acid sequence: CSANGQDKGETQYF.

The sample holds a few counts of this clonotype. The chain uses TRBV9 and TRBJ2-7; possibly TRBD1 or TRBD2 for D (5 bases each). Trimming took off 4 bases at V and 6 bases at J, with 20 bases between the two ends. This CDR3 spans 15 amino acids. The germline gives CDR1 SGDLS, CDR2 YYNGEE. The chain's CDR3 is CASSPRVRGEVEQYF. In DNA, the CDR3 is TGTGCCAGCAGCCCCAGGGTGAGGGGCGAGGTCGAGCAGTACTTC. Full variable domain (remainder filled in from reference TRBV9 and TRBJ2-7): DSGVTQTPKHLITATGQRVTLRCSPRSGDLSVYWYQQSLDQGLQFLIQYYNGEERAKGNILERFSAQQFPDLHSELNLSSLELGDSALYFCASSPRVRGEVEQYFGPGTRLTVT.

At least ten counts were recorded for this clonotype. The genes are TRBV18 and TRBJ2-1; possible D gene TRBD1, 7 bases. This CDR3 contains 19 residues. With 2 bases removed from V and 9 bases from J, the gap between germline ends came to 29 bases. The germline CDR1 and CDR2 sequences are KGHSH and LQKENI. Here the CDR3 reads CASSPRGQGDSPWGTEQFF. The CDR3 bases are TGTGCCAGCTCACCAAGGGGGCAAGGGGACTCCCCTTGGGGTACTGAGCAGTTCTTC.

The chain couples TRBV6-5 to TRBJ1-5, with a tentative D call TRBD1 (5 bases). Per germline, CDR1 MNHEY and CDR2 SVGAGI. Trimming removed 5 bases from V and 1 base from J, with 30 bases in between. CDR3 length: 21 residues. The CDR3 coding sequence is TGTGCCAGCAGTCCATTTGTACCGAACCCGACAGTTTTCTGGAGCAATCAGCCCCAGCATTTT. It is translated as CASSPFVPNPTVFWSNQPQHF.

V gene TRBV12-3 or TRBV12-4 combines with J gene TRBJ2-2; D assignment may be TRBD1 or TRBD2 (5 bases each). V dropped 6 bases and J dropped 9 bases, with 20 bases sitting between them. This CDR3 spans 15 amino acids. CDR3 DNA: TGTGCCAGCAGCCACAGCATCGGGACGCGGCGGGAGCTGTTTTTT. Its translation is CASSHSIGTRRELFF.

The rearrangement links TRBV11-2 to TRBJ2-1, with D unresolved. Trimming stripped 3 bases from V and 6 bases from J, with 15 bases between. The CDR3 has 15 amino acids. Germline V lookup: CDR1 SGHAT, CDR2 FQNNGV. CDR3 bases: TGTGCCAGCAGCTTCCAGAGTTTTCGTGGCAATGAGCAGTTCTTC. Translated, it gives CASSFQSFRGNEQFF.

This clonotype was seen a few times. This chain joins TRBV6-5 and TRBJ1-1; maybe TRBD1 (6 bases). This CDR3 region has 15 residues. Germline loops: CDR1 MNHEY, CDR2 SVGAGI. V was pared by 4 bases and J by 0 bases, with 12 bases between. CDR3 in DNA: TGTGCCAGCAGTTCCCCAGGGGAAGTGAACACTGAAGCTTTCTTT. This sequence encodes CASSSPGEVNTEAFF.